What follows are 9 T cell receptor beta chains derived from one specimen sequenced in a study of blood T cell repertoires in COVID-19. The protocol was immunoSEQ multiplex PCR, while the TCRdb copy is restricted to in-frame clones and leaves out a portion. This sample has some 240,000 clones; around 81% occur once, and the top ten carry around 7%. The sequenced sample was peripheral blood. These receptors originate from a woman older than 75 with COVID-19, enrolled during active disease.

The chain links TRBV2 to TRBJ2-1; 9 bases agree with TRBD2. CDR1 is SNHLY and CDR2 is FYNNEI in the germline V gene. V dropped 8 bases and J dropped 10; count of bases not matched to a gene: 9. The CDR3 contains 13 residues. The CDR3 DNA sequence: TGTGCCAGCGGCGGGCGGGGGGGCTACGAGCAGTTCTTC. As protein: CASGGRGGYEQFF.

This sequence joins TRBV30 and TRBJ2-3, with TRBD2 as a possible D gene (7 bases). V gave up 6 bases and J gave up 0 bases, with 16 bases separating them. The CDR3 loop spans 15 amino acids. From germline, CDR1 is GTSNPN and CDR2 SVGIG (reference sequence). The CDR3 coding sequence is TGTGCCTGCTCAAAAGGGGGGGACAGCACAGATACGCAGTATTTT. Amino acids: CACSKGGDSTDTQYF.

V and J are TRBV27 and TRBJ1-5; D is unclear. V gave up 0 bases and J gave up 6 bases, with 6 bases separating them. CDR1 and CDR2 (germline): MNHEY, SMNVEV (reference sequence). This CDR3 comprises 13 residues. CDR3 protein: CASSLSLRQPQHF. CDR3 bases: TGTGCCAGCAGTTTATCTCTCCGTCAGCCCCAGCATTTT.

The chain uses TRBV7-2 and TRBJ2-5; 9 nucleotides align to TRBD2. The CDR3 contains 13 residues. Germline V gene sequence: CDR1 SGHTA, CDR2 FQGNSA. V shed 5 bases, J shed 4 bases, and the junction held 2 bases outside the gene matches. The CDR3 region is CASSRGLAETQYF. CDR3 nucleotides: TGTGCCAGCAGCCGGGGACTAGCAGAGACCCAGTACTTC.

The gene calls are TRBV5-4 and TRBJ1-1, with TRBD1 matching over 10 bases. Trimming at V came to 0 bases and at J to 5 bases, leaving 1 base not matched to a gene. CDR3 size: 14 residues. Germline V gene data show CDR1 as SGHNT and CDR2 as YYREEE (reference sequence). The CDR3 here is CASSLGDRGTEAFF. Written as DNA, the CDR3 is TGTGCCAGCAGCTTGGGGGACAGGGGAACTGAAGCTTTCTTT.

The CDR3 DNA reads as TGTGCCAGCAGCCACAGGGCGGACGGCACTGAAGCTTTCTTT. Amino acids: CASSHRADGTEAFF. The chain combines TRBV6-5 with TRBJ1-1; perhaps TRBD1 as D (6 bases). Germline CDR1 is MNHEY and CDR2 is SVGAGI. The V end was cut by 6 bases, the J end by 4 bases, with 15 bases between. The CDR3 is made up of 14 amino acids.

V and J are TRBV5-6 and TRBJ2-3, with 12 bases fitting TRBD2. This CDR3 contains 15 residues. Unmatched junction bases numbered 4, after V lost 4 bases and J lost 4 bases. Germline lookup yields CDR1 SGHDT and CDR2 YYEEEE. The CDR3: CASSASGRAPDTQYF. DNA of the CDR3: TGTGCCAGCAGCGCTAGCGGGAGGGCCCCAGATACGCAGTATTTT.

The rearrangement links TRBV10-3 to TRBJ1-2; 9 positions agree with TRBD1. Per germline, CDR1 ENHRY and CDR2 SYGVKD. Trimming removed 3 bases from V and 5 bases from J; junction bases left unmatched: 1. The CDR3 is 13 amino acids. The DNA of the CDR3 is TGTGCCATCAGTGATGGACAGGGGTATGGCTACACCTTC. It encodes CAISDGQGYGYTF.

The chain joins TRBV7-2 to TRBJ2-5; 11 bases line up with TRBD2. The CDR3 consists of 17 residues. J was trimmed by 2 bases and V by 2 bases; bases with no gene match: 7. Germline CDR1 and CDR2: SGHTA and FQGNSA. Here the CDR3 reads CASSLLPGLAEQETQYF. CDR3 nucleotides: TGTGCCAGCAGCTTACTACCGGGACTAGCGGAGCAAGAGACCCAGTACTTC.